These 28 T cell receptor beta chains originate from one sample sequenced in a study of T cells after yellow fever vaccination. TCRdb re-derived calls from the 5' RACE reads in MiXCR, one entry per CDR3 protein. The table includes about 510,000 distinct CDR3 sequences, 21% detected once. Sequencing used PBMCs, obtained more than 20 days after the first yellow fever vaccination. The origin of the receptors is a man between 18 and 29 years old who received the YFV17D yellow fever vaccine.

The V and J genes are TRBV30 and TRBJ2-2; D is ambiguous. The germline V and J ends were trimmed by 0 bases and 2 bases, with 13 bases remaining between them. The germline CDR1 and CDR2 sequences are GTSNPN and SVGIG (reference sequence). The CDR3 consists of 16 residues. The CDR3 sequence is CAWSVKWADNTGELFF. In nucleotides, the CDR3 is TGTGCCTGGAGTGTAAAGTGGGCGGATAACACCGGGGAGCTGTTTTTT.

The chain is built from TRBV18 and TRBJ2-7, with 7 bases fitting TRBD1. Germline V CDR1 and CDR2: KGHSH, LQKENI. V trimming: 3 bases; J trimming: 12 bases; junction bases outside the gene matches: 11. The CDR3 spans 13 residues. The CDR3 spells CASSPGPRGSSYF. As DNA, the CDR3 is TGTGCCAGCTCACCGGGACCCAGGGGGAGCTCGTACTTC.

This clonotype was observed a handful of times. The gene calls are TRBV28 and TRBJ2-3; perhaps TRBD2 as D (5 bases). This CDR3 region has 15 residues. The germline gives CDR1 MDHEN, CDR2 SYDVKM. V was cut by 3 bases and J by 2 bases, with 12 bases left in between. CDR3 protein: CASSFAGLITDTQYF. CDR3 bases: TGTGCCAGCAGTTTTGCAGGACTTATCACAGATACGCAGTATTTT.

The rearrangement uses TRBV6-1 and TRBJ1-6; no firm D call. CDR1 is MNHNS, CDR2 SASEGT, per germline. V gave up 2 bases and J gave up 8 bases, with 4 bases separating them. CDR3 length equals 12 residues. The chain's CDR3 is CASSETDSPLHF. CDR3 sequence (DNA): TGTGCCAGCAGTGAAACGGATTCACCCCTCCACTTT.

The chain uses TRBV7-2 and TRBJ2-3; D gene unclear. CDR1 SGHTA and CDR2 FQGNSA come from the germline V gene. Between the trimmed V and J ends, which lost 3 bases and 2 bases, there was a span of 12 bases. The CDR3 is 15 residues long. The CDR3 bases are TGTGCCAGCAGCTTGGGATCAACCGCCACAGATACGCAGTATTTT. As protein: CASSLGSTATDTQYF.

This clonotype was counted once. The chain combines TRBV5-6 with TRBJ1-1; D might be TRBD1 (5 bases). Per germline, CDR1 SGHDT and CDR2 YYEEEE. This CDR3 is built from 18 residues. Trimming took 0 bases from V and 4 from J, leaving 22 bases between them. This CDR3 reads CASSLGGSGNIRTTEAFF. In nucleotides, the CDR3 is TGTGCCAGCAGCTTGGGTGGTTCAGGGAATATAAGGACCACTGAAGCTTTCTTT.

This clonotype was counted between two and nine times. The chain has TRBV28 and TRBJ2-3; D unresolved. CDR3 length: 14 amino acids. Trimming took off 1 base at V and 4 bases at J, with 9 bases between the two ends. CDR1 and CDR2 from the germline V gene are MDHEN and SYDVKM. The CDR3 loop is CASSLSGKSDTQYF. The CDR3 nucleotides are TGTGCCAGCAGTTTATCGGGCAAATCAGATACGCAGTATTTT.

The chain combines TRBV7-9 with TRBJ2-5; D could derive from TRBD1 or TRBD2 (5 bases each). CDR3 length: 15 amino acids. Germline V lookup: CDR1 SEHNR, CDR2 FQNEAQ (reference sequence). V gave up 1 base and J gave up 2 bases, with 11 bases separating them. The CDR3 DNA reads TGTGCCAGCAGCTTAGTTTTGGGGGTACAAGAGACCCAGTACTTC. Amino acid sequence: CASSLVLGVQETQYF.

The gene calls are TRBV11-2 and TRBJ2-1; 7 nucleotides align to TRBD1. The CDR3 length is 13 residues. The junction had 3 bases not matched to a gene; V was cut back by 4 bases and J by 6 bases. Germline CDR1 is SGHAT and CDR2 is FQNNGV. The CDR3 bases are TGTGCCAGCAGCTACACAGGGGTCAATGAGCAGTTCTTC. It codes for CASSYTGVNEQFF.

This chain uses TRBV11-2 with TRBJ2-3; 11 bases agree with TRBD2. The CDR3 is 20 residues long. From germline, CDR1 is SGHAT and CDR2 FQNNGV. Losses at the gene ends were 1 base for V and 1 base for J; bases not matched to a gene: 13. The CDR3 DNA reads TGTGCCAGCAGCTTAGGTATCTCCGGGACTAGCGGAGGGGGCACAGATACGCAGTATTTT. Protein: CASSLGISGTSGGGTDTQYF.

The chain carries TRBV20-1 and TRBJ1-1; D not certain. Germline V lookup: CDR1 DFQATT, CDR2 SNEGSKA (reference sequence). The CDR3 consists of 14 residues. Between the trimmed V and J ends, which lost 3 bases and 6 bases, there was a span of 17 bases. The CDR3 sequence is CSARERWGNPEAFF. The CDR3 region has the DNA TGCAGTGCTAGGGAGCGGTGGGGAAATCCTGAAGCTTTCTTT.

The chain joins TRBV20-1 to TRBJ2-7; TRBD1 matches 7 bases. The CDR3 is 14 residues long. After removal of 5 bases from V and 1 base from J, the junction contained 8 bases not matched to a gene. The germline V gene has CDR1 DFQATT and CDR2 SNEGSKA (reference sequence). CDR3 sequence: CSARFGTDSYEQYF. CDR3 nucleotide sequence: TGCAGTGCTCGATTCGGGACAGATTCCTACGAGCAGTACTTC.

CDR3 amino acids: CSAGDRDNHQPQHF. CDR3 bases: TGCAGTGCTGGCGACCGGGACAACCATCAGCCCCAGCATTTT. The rearrangement links TRBV20-1 to TRBJ1-5, with D possibly matching TRBD1 (6 bases). Germline loops: CDR1 DFQATT, CDR2 SNEGSKA (reference sequence). This CDR3 contains 14 residues. The V and J ends lost 5 bases and 5 bases respectively, with 16 bases between them.

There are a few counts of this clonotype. The CDR3 region is CASSPGHWGGETQYF. CDR3 DNA sequence: TGTGCCAGCAGTCCCGGTCACTGGGGGGGAGAGACCCAGTACTTC. This chain joins TRBV6-1 and TRBJ2-5; the match to TRBD2 covers 7 bases. Germline V gene lookup returns CDR1 MNHNS and CDR2 SASEGT. The V and J ends lost 5 bases and 4 bases, in that order; junction bases with no gene match: 10. CDR3 length: 15 amino acids.

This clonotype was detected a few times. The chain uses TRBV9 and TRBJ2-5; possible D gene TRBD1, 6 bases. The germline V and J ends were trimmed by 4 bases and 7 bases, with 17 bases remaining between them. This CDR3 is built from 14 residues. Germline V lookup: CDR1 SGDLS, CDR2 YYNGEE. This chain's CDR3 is CASSISTGPGTQYF. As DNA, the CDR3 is TGTGCCAGCAGCATCTCGACAGGTCCAGGGACCCAGTACTTC.

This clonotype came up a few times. The CDR3 nucleotides read TGCGCCAGCAGCTTGGTCGGGCTAGCGGGGGGAGTCTCCTACAATGAGCAGTTCTTC. Translation gives CASSLVGLAGGVSYNEQFF. The chain combines TRBV5-1 with TRBJ2-1, with 11 bases that match TRBD2. This CDR3 has 19 amino acids. Germline loops: CDR1 SGHRS, CDR2 YFSETQ. V gave up 0 bases and J gave up 0 bases; unmatched junction bases: 8.

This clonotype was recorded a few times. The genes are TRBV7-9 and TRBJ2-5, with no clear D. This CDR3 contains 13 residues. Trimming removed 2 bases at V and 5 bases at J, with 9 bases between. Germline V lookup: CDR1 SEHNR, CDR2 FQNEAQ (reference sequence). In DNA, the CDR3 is TGTGCCAGCAGCTTAAACCTGAGGGAGACCCAGTACTTC. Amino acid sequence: CASSLNLRETQYF.

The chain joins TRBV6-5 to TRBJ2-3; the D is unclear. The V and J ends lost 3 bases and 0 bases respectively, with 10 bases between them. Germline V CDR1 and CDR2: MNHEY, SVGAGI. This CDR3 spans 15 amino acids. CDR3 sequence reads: CASSYGQPSTDTQYF. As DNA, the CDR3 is TGTGCCAGCAGTTATGGGCAACCTAGCACAGATACGCAGTATTTT.

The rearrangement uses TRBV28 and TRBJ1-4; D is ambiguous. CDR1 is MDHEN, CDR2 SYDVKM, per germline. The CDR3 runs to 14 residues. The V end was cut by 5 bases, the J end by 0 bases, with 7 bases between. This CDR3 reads CASSDSTTNEKLFF. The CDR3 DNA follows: TGTGCCAGCAGTGATTCAACAACTAATGAAAAACTGTTTTTT. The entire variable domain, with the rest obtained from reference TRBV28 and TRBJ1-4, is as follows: DVKVTQSSRYLVKRTGEKVFLECVQDMDHENMFWYRQDPGLGLRLIYFSYDVKMKEKGDIPEGYSVSREKKERFSLILESASTNQTSMYLCASSDSTTNEKLFFGSGTQLSVL.

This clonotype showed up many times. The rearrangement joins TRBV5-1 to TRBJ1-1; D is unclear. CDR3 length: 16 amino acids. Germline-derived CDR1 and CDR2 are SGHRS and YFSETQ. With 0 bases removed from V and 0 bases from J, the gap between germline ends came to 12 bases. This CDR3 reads CASSLAGLSLNTEAFF. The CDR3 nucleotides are TGCGCCAGCAGCTTGGCCGGGCTTAGTTTGAACACTGAAGCTTTCTTT. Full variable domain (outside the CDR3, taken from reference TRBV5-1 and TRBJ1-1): KAGVTQTPRYLIKTRGQQVTLSCSPISGHRSVSWYQQTPGQGLQFLFEYFSETQRNKGNFPGRFSGRQFSNSRSEMNVSTLELGDSALYLCASSLAGLSLNTEAFFGQGTRLTVV.

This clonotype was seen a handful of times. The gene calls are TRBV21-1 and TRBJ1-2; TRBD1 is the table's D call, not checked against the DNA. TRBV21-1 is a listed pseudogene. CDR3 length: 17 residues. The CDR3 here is CASSKISCSQEKYGYTF. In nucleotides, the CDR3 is TGTGCCAGCAGCAAAATTTCCTGTAGCCAGGAGAAGTATGGCTACACCTTC.

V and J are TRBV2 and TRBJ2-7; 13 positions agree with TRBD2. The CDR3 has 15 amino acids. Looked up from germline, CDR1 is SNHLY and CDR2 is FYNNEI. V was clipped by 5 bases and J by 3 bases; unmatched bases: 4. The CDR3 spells CASSLLAGGFYEQYF. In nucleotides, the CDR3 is TGTGCCAGCAGTCTACTAGCGGGGGGGTTCTACGAGCAGTACTTC.

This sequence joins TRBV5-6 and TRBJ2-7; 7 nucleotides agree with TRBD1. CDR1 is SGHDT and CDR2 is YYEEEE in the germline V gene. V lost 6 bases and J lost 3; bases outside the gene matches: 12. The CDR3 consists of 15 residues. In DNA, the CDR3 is TGTGCCAGCATCTCCGGGACAGCGATGGTCTACGAGCAGTACTTC. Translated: CASISGTAMVYEQYF.

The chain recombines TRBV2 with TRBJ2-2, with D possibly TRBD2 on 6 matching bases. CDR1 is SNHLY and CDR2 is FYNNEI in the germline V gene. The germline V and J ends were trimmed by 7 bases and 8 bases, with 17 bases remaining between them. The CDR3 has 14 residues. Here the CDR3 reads CASTGSSVRGELFF. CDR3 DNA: TGTGCCAGCACCGGGAGCAGCGTCCGAGGGGAGCTGTTTTTT. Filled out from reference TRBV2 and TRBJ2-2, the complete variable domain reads EPEVTQTPSHQVTQMGQEVILRCVPISNHLYFYWYRQILGQKVEFLVSFYNNEISEKSEIFDDQFSVERPDGSNFTLKIRSTKLEDSAMYFCASTGSSVRGELFFGEGSRLTVL.

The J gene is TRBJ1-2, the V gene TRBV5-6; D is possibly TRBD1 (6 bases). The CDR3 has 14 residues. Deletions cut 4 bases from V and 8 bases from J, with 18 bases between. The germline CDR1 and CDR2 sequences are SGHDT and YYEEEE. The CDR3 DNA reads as TGTGCCAGCAGCGCGGCAGGGGTAGGAGGCGGCTACACCTTC. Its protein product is CASSAAGVGGGYTF. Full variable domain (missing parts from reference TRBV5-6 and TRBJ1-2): DAGVTQSPTHLIKTRGQQVTLRCSPKSGHDTVSWYQQALGQGPQFIFQYYEEEERQRGNFPDRFSGHQFPNYSSELNVNALLLGDSALYLCASSAAGVGGGYTFGSGTRLTVV.

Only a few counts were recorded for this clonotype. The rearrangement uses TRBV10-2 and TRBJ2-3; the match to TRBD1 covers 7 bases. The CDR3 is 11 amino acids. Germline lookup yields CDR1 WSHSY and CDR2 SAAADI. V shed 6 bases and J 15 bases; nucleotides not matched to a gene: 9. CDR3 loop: CASSDTGQIYF. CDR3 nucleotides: TGCGCCAGCAGCGACACGGGACAGATATATTTT.

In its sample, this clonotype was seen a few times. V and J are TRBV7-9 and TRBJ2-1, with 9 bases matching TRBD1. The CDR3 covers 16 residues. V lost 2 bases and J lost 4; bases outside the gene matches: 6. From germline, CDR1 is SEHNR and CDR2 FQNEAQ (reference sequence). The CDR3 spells CASSLIVGQGYNEQFF. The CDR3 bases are TGTGCCAGCAGCTTAATCGTAGGACAGGGGTACAATGAGCAGTTCTTC.

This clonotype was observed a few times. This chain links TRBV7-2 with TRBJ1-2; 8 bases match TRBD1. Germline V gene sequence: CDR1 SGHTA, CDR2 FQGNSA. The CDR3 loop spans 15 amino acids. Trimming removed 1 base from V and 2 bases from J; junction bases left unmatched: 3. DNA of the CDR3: TGTGCCAGCAGCTTAGTGACAGGGGTAAACTATGGCTACACCTTC. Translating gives CASSLVTGVNYGYTF.